The clone carrying this T cell receptor (beta chain) shows up as medium-sized (0.01 to 0.1%) by frequency. A UMI-labeled 5' RACE approach was the method that produced the TCR beta libraries. TCRdb reprocessed the 5' RACE reads; each CDR3 protein has one entry and no DNA is given. The sample table includes more than 5,500 distinct CDR3 sequences. The data originate from a study of human CD8 memory T cell subsets. Exhausted-like traits marked the TPEX cells, which were CCR7+ PD-1+ TIGIT+ early memory CD8+ T cells. The specimen sequenced was CD8+ T cells from PBMCs. The TCR was taken from a human donor in good health.

CDR3 sequence reads: CASSVILAFSSYNEQFF. V is TRBV6-1 and J is TRBJ2-1; TCRdb's D call of TRBD2 is untestable without DNA. The CDR3 contains 17 residues. Germline V gives CDR1 MNHNS, CDR2 SASEGT.